This TCR beta chain was captured in a study of shared clonotypes between healthy human individuals. For this clone: Its antigen is unknown.

Each of the donors was a healthy adult who was HIV-negative and had not had a recent acute infection or vaccination. It was into CD45RA+ naive and CD45RA-negative memory subsets that the CD4+ cells were split. Germline CDR1 reads MNHEY; CDR2 reads SVGAGI. V shed 5 bases, J shed 2 bases, and the junction held 9 bases outside the gene matches. The CDR3 length is 15 residues. Every subset's genomic DNA went evenly onto several immunoSEQ plates. Measured with immunoSEQ multiplex PCR; TCRdb has only the in-frame clones, and not every one. The data show over a million clones, more than 75% seen once. Study findings and constraints: Several donors showed sharing of about 4.6% of naive CD4 clonotypes.

The clonotype was recovered from a man aged 18-30 years in good health. Some clones in this sample may be carry-over from other donors' samples. The specimen sequenced was memory CD4+ T cells from PBMCs. The subset: CD45RA-negative fraction. This rearrangement joins TRBV6-5 to TRBJ2-7, with TRBD1 matching 7 bases. Written as DNA, the CDR3 is TGTGCCAGCAGTCCTACCTCCGGGACAGCCTACGAGCAGTACTTC. As protein: CASSPTSGTAYEQYF.